The rows below give T cell receptor beta chains drawn from one sample of a study of regulatory T cells in long-lasting Graves disease. MiXCR, run by TCRdb on the multiplex PCR reads, gives a single entry per CDR3 protein. The sample contains just over 600,000 distinct CDR3 sequences, 15% to 20% of which appear only once. These data also featured in a second study, about T cells in Graves' hyperthyroidism and ophthalmopathy.

The specimen was peripheral blood mononuclear cells (PBMCs), collected at new diagnosis, from a patient treated with antithyroid drugs. The source is a woman aged 25-40 years with Graves disease. The CDR3 runs from the conserved cysteine through the conserved F or W. A D gene is named only where the DNA matches it firmly. The size entry is marked missing in some rows and otherwise reads once, few, many or a size class.

D gene: NA
V gene: TRBV12-3/TRBV12-4
clone size: NA
CDR3 length: 14
J gene: TRBJ2-2
CDR3 DNA: TGTGCCAGCTTGGGGCTGGAGGGCACCGGGGAGCTGTTTTTT
CDR3 protein: CASLGLEGTGELFF

D gene: TRBD1
V gene: TRBV2
clone size: many
CDR3 length: 16
J gene: TRBJ2-6
CDR3 DNA: TGTGCCAGCAGCTGGACAGGGCCCTCTGGGGCCAACGTCCTGACTTTC
CDR3 protein: CASSWTGPSGANVLTF

D gene: NA
V gene: TRBV28
clone size: many
CDR3 length: 15
J gene: TRBJ1-2
CDR3 DNA: TGTGCCAGCAAACCAAGAGGGCAGGGTAGAAATGGCTACACCTTC
CDR3 protein: CASKPRGQGRNGYTF

D gene: NA
V gene: TRBV25-1
clone size: NA
CDR3 length: 17
J gene: TRBJ2-3
CDR3 DNA: TGTGCCAGCAGTGAACCGGGAGTACCCTCCTCCACAGATACGCAGTATTTT
CDR3 protein: CASSEPGVPSSTDTQYF

D gene: TRBD1
V gene: TRBV7-9
clone size: few
CDR3 length: 15
J gene: TRBJ1-6
CDR3 DNA: TGTGCCAGCAGCTTGACAGGGGCGTTGGGTTCACCCCTCCACTTT
CDR3 protein: CASSLTGALGSPLHF

D gene: NA
V gene: TRBV5-1
clone size: NA
CDR3 length: 14
J gene: TRBJ2-1
CDR3 DNA: TGCGCCAGCAGCTTGGGTAGCACCTGGAATGAGCAGTTCTTC
CDR3 protein: CASSLGSTWNEQFF

D gene: NA
V gene: TRBV2
clone size: many
CDR3 length: 16
J gene: TRBJ2-1
CDR3 DNA: TGTGCCAGCAGTTTACAACGGGACTCCCTAGACAATGAGCAGTTCTTC
CDR3 protein: CASSLQRDSLDNEQFF

D gene: NA
V gene: TRBV12-3/TRBV12-4
clone size: few
CDR3 length: 17
J gene: TRBJ2-2
CDR3 DNA: TGTGCCAGCACCGGCCCCCAGGGCCGAGCGAGGACCGGGGAGCTGTTTTTT
CDR3 protein: CASTGPQGRARTGELFF

D gene: NA
V gene: TRBV6-6
clone size: NA
CDR3 length: 16
J gene: TRBJ2-3
CDR3 DNA: TGTGCCAGCAGTTACTCGACAGGAGCTTTGGGGGATACGCAGTATTTT
CDR3 protein: CASSYSTGALGDTQYF

D gene: NA
V gene: TRBV12-3/TRBV12-4
clone size: many
CDR3 length: 14
J gene: TRBJ2-7
CDR3 DNA: TGTGCCAGCAGGTCCCCAGGAGGTTTCTACGAGCAGTACTTC
CDR3 protein: CASRSPGGFYEQYF

D gene: TRBD2
V gene: TRBV24-1
clone size: NA
CDR3 length: 15
J gene: TRBJ2-5
CDR3 DNA: TGTGCCACCAGTGAGGCGGGACTAGTAGAAGAGACCCAGTACTTC
CDR3 protein: CATSEAGLVEETQYF

D gene: NA
V gene: TRBV7-9
clone size: NA
CDR3 length: 14
J gene: TRBJ2-3
CDR3 DNA: TGTGCCAGCGCCCGGGACTCCCACAGCGATACGCAGTATTTT
CDR3 protein: CASARDSHSDTQYF

D gene: NA
V gene: TRBV6-1
clone size: many
CDR3 length: 14
J gene: TRBJ1-1
CDR3 DNA: TGTGCCAGCAGTGACAGGGCCTCGAACACTGAAGCTTTCTTT
CDR3 protein: CASSDRASNTEAFF

D gene: NA
V gene: TRBV28
clone size: NA
CDR3 length: 14
J gene: TRBJ2-4
CDR3 DNA: TGTGCCAGCAGTTTAATAGAAAATCCAAACATTCAGTACTTC
CDR3 protein: CASSLIENPNIQYF

D gene: TRBD1
V gene: TRBV18
clone size: NA
CDR3 length: 16
J gene: TRBJ1-1
CDR3 DNA: TGTGCCAGCTCCTTTACAGGGGACCCTTTCCCCACTGAAGCTTTCTTT
CDR3 protein: CASSFTGDPFPTEAFF

D gene: NA
V gene: TRBV5-1
clone size: many
CDR3 length: 14
J gene: TRBJ1-2
CDR3 DNA: TGCGCCAGCAGCTTGGCAGGTCGGACTTATGGCTACACCTTC
CDR3 protein: CASSLAGRTYGYTF

D gene: TRBD2
V gene: TRBV7-6
clone size: few
CDR3 length: 15
J gene: TRBJ2-7
CDR3 DNA: TGTGCCAGCAGCCCGGCGGGACTAGCGGAATACGAGCAGTACTTC
CDR3 protein: CASSPAGLAEYEQYF

D gene: TRBD1
V gene: TRBV9
clone size: NA
CDR3 length: 17
J gene: TRBJ2-7
CDR3 DNA: TGTGCCAGCAGAGACTCTACCGGGACAGGGCAATCCTACGAGCAGTACTTC
CDR3 protein: CASRDSTGTGQSYEQYF

D gene: NA
V gene: TRBV28
clone size: few
CDR3 length: 16
J gene: TRBJ2-7
CDR3 DNA: TGTGCCAGCAGTTGGACCCTCGGGGGAAACTCCTACGAGCAGTACTTC
CDR3 protein: CASSWTLGGNSYEQYF

D gene: NA
V gene: TRBV29-1
clone size: few
CDR3 length: 15
J gene: TRBJ1-2
CDR3 DNA: TGCAGCGTTGAAGATCTTAGGGCAGACAACTATGGCTACACCTTC
CDR3 protein: CSVEDLRADNYGYTF

D gene: NA
V gene: TRBV5-5
clone size: many
CDR3 length: 16
J gene: TRBJ2-5
CDR3 DNA: TGTGCCAGCAGCTTGTTTATGGTCCGGGGAGGAGAGACCCAGTACTTC
CDR3 protein: CASSLFMVRGGETQYF

D gene: TRBD1
V gene: TRBV20-1
clone size: many
CDR3 length: 15
J gene: TRBJ2-5
CDR3 DNA: TGCAGTGCCGCAAGCGGGACAGGGCGGCAAGAGACCCAGTACTTC
CDR3 protein: CSAASGTGRQETQYF

D gene: TRBD1
V gene: TRBV6-1
clone size: many
CDR3 length: 14
J gene: TRBJ2-5
CDR3 DNA: TGTGCCAGCAGGAGGGACAGCCACAAAGAGACCCAGTACTTC
CDR3 protein: CASRRDSHKETQYF

D gene: TRBD2
V gene: TRBV11-2
clone size: NA
CDR3 length: 15
J gene: TRBJ2-1
CDR3 DNA: TGTGCCAGCAGCTTGGGGCGGGGGGGATCCAATGAGCAGTTCTTC
CDR3 protein: CASSLGRGGSNEQFF

D gene: TRBD1
V gene: TRBV6-1
clone size: NA
CDR3 length: 11
J gene: TRBJ1-1
CDR3 DNA: TGTGCCTGCCGACAGGGTGCTGAAGCTTTCTTT
CDR3 protein: CACRQGAEAFF

D gene: NA
V gene: TRBV2
clone size: many
CDR3 length: 13
J gene: TRBJ1-6
CDR3 DNA: TGTGCCATGCTGGTGGGGGGAAATTCACCCCTCCACTTT
CDR3 protein: CAMLVGGNSPLHF

D gene: NA
V gene: TRBV3-1
clone size: few
CDR3 length: 11
J gene: TRBJ1-2
CDR3 DNA: TGTGCCAGCAGCCAATGGACGGGCTACACCTTC
CDR3 protein: CASSQWTGYTF

D gene: TRBD2
V gene: TRBV29-1
clone size: many
CDR3 length: 15
J gene: TRBJ2-3
CDR3 DNA: TGCAGCGTTGCCCCCCGACTAGCGGGAACAGATACGCAGTATTTT
CDR3 protein: CSVAPRLAGTDTQYF

D gene: NA
V gene: TRBV14
clone size: NA
CDR3 length: 15
J gene: TRBJ1-2
CDR3 DNA: TGTGCCAGCAGCGGAGACAGGAACAAGGACTATGGCTACACCTTC
CDR3 protein: CASSGDRNKDYGYTF

D gene: NA
V gene: TRBV6-1
clone size: many
CDR3 length: 18
J gene: TRBJ1-1
CDR3 DNA: TGTGCCAGCCAAAAGGGGGGGATTGAGCCACGTAGAGGAGCTGAAGCTTTCTTT
CDR3 protein: CASQKGGIEPRRGAEAFF

D gene: NA
V gene: TRBV6-2/TRBV6-3
clone size: few
CDR3 length: 15
J gene: TRBJ1-4
CDR3 DNA: TGTGCCAGCAGTTCTCCCATCCGGGGTAATGAAAAACTGTTTTTT
CDR3 protein: CASSSPIRGNEKLFF

D gene: TRBD1
V gene: TRBV18
clone size: NA
CDR3 length: 15
J gene: TRBJ1-6
CDR3 DNA: TGTGCCAGCTCTTCGACAGGGGGCGATAATTCACCCCTCCACTTT
CDR3 protein: CASSSTGGDNSPLHF

D gene: TRBD2
V gene: TRBV6-1
clone size: few
CDR3 length: 15
J gene: TRBJ2-1
CDR3 DNA: TGTGCCAGCATCAGCGGGACTAGCGGGAGCCGGGAGCAGTTCTTC
CDR3 protein: CASISGTSGSREQFF

D gene: TRBD1
V gene: TRBV10-3
clone size: NA
CDR3 length: 17
J gene: TRBJ1-6
CDR3 DNA: TGTGCCATCAGTAACCGGGACAGGGGGGCCTATAATTCACCCCTCCACTTT
CDR3 protein: CAISNRDRGAYNSPLHF

D gene: NA
V gene: TRBV7-8
clone size: many
CDR3 length: 18
J gene: TRBJ2-1
CDR3 DNA: TGTGCCAGCAGCTTAGGAGGGCTTAGCGGCGAGGACCCCAATGAGCAGTTCTTC
CDR3 protein: CASSLGGLSGEDPNEQFF

D gene: NA
V gene: TRBV6-1
clone size: many
CDR3 length: 14
J gene: TRBJ1-1
CDR3 DNA: TGTGCCAGCAGTGAAGGGGAGGCGGTTCAGGAAGCTTTCTTT
CDR3 protein: CASSEGEAVQEAFF